This T cell receptor beta chain originates from a study of Ad26.COV2.S vaccination and SARS-CoV-2 variants. As for the study in general: Ad26.COV2.S arm of COV1001 included the donor. The vaccine Ad26.COV2.S was put into the muscle once, or twice with 56 days between.

Study-wide findings and caveats: Among vaccine recipients, spike-specific TCR breadth exceeded that of placebo recipients. Substantial response breadth was reportedly seen for spike-specific CD8+ and CD4+ T cells after vaccination.

Treatment noted: roughly 18 received Ad26.COV2.S at low or high dose, single or two shots; several received placebo; per-sample allocation not given. Each sample was drawn 63 days after the first injection (of vaccine or placebo). The CDR3 runs 15 residues. Trimming removed 2 bases at V and 3 bases at J, with 13 bases between. Per germline, CDR1 MNHEY and CDR2 SVGAGI. The repertoire was sequenced with immunoSEQ multiplex PCR; TCRdb's copy has only in-frame clones and lacks some. The sample contains some 250,000 clones, roughly 90% of which appear only once. Concerning this clone itself: What it binds is unknown.

The TCR comes from a person between 18 and 65 years old who received the Ad26.COV2.S COVID-19 vaccine or a placebo. This chain joins TRBV6-5 and TRBJ1-1; D might be TRBD1 (5 bases). Specimen: peripheral blood, collected in a trial of Ad26.COV2.S vaccine versus placebo. CDR3 protein: CASSYTMDTDTEAFF. The CDR3 DNA follows: TGTGCCAGCAGTTACACGATGGACACGGACACTGAAGCTTTCTTT.